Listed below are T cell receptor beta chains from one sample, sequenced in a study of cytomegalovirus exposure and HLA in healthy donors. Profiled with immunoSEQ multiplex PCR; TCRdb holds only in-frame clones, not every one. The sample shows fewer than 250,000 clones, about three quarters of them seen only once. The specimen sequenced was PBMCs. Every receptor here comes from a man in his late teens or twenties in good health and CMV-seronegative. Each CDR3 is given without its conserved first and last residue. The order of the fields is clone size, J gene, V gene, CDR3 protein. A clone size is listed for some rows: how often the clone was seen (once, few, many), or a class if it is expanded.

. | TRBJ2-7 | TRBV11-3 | ASSSATPGEQY
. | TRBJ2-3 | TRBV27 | ASSLDRGGDTQY
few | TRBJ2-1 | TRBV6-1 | ASRTSGGVVDEQF
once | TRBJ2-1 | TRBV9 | ASSVFGPPNNNEQF
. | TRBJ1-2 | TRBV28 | ASSPAGRPSGYT
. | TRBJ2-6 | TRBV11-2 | ASTLRGSVVSGANVLT
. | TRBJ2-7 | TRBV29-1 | SVETGAVSSYEQY
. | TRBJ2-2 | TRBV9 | ASSVEGGELF
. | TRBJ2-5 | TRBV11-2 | ASSLQSGRAETQY
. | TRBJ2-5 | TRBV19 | ASSDRGVRETQY
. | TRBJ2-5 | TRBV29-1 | SGRDRGNFETQY
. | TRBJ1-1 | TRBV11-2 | ASSLVAGGTTEAF
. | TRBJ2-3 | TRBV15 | ATSGDRGGDTQY
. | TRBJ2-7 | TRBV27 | ASSLGAGIPYEQY
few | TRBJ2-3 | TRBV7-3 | ASSLAPVWAGDVSSTDTQY
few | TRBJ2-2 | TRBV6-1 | ASSEVGTGGGELF
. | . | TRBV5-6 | ASSSHYEQY
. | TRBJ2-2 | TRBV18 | ASSPGGARTGELF
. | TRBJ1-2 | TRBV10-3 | ATNPQQSYGYT
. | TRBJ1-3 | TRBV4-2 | ASSQDQGTGNTIY
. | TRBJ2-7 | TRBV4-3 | ASSQDKNYEQY
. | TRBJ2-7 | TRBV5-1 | ASSLAGGQGQGRYEQY
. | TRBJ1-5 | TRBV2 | ASSSRGYRNQPQH
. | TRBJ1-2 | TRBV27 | ASSLSGQLYGYT
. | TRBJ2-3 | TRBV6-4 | ASSEVRGPGDRTDTQY
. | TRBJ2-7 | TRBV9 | ASSVGVIQSYEQY
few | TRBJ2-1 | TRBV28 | ASSLMTSFGDEQF
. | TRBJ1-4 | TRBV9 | ANSEGQGQGFEKLF
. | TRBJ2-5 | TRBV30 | AWSSRQETQY
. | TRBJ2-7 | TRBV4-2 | ASSLTRGTVSEQY
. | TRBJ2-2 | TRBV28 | ASSLGTPNTGELF
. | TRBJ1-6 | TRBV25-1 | VSSTTGSVTSPLH
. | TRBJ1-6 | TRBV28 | ASSVTSRPTVNSPLH
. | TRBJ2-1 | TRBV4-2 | ASSQSRGPYNEQF
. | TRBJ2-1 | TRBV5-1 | ASSQGQGNINEQF
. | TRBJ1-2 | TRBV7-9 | ASTSAGDGYT
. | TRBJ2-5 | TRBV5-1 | ASSLGAGGPGQETQY
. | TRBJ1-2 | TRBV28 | ASSLPQGQGVGYT